The rows below give T cell receptor beta chains drawn from one sample of a study of early T cells in non-severe SARS-CoV-2 infection. TCRdb used MiXCR to reprocess the 5' RACE reads, holding one entry per CDR3 protein. The data contain more than 70,000 distinct CDR3 sequences, about 11% of them singletons. The sequenced sample was whole blood, obtained at baseline. These receptors originate from an adult who was a healthcare worker with PCR-confirmed SARS-CoV-2 infection or an uninfected control (not recorded which). The CDR3 runs from the conserved cysteine through the conserved F or W. D genes are given only for firm matches. Size tells how often a clone was seen (once, few, many) or the class of an expanded clone, and some rows leave it out.

V gene	D gene	J gene	clone size	CDR3 protein	CDR3 DNA
TRBV7-9	NA	TRBJ1-1	NA	CASGRGGSNTEAFF	TGTGCCAGCGGTAGGGGGGGTAGCAACACTGAAGCTTTCTTT
TRBV6-5	NA	TRBJ1-1	NA	CASSPHGELGAEAFF	TGTGCCAGCAGTCCCCATGGGGAACTGGGGGCTGAAGCTTTCTTT
TRBV11-2	NA	TRBJ2-1	few	CASSPQRSSYNEQFF	TGTGCCAGCAGTCCTCAGCGAAGCTCCTACAATGAGCAGTTCTTC
TRBV7-2	NA	TRBJ2-1	many	CASSLPRGYNEQFF	TGTGCCAGCAGCTTGCCCCGGGGCTACAATGAGCAGTTCTTC
TRBV6-2/TRBV6-3	NA	TRBJ1-2	many	CASSVYTYYGYTF	TGTGCCAGCAGTGTCTACACCTACTATGGCTACACCTTC
TRBV10-3	TRBD1	TRBJ1-5	few	CAIRPGTGDQPQHF	TGTGCCATCAGGCCCGGGACAGGGGATCAGCCCCAGCATTTT
TRBV4-2	NA	TRBJ2-5	many	CASSQVGEGRETQYF	TGTGCCAGCAGCCAAGTCGGGGAAGGGCGGGAGACCCAGTACTTC
TRBV20-1	NA	TRBJ1-1	few	CSARDQLRHPNTEAFF	TGCAGTGCTAGAGATCAATTGCGACATCCGAACACTGAAGCTTTCTTT
TRBV7-2	TRBD1	TRBJ1-1	NA	CASSRGVGTGRTEAFF	TGTGCCAGCAGCCGCGGCGTGGGGACAGGGCGAACTGAAGCTTTCTTT
TRBV7-8	NA	TRBJ2-3	NA	CASSLGGRGPPDTQYF	TGTGCCAGCAGCTTAGGTGGCAGGGGACCCCCAGATACGCAGTATTTT
TRBV2	NA	TRBJ2-7	NA	CASRERDIQSEQYF	TGTGCCAGCAGGGAACGGGACATCCAGTCCGAGCAGTACTTC
TRBV29-1	TRBD1	TRBJ2-1	many	CSVDRDRSYNEQFF	TGCAGCGTGGACAGGGATCGCTCCTACAATGAGCAGTTCTTC
TRBV5-1	TRBD2	TRBJ2-3	few	CASCTPRGRGGPDTQYF	TGCGCCAGCTGTACCCCCCGGGGGAGGGGCGGTCCAGATACGCAGTATTTT
TRBV27	TRBD2	TRBJ2-5	many	CASSSGTSGKGTQYF	TGTGCCAGCAGTTCGGGGACTAGCGGGAAGGGGACCCAGTACTTC
TRBV5-1	TRBD2	TRBJ2-3	few	CASKVTSGRTDTQYF	TGCGCCAGCAAAGTAACTAGCGGCCGCACAGATACGCAGTATTTT
TRBV3-1	TRBD2	TRBJ2-5	few	CASSQAAGGETQYF	TGTGCCAGCAGCCAAGCGGCGGGGGGAGAGACCCAGTACTTC
TRBV10-3	NA	TRBJ2-3	NA	CAISEGRGAAQYF	TGTGCCATCAGTGAGGGCCGGGGAGCAGCGCAGTATTTT
TRBV3-1	NA	TRBJ1-1	many	CASSQPNTEAFF	TGTGCCAGCAGTCAGCCTAACACTGAAGCTTTCTTT
TRBV29-1	TRBD1	TRBJ2-5	many	CSVRTGPAETQYF	TGCAGCGTCAGGACAGGGCCGGCGGAGACCCAGTACTTC
TRBV5-1	NA	TRBJ1-2	NA	CASGEMYGYTF	TGCGCCAGCGGAGAGATGTATGGCTACACCTTC
TRBV7-9	NA	TRBJ1-1	many	CASVDPRMNTEVFF	TGTGCCAGTGTCGATCCACGGATGAACACTGAAGTTTTCTTT
TRBV5-1	NA	TRBJ1-1	few	CASSLGSQGDTEAFF	TGCGCCAGCAGCTTGGGTTCGCAGGGAGACACTGAAGCTTTCTTT
TRBV4-3	TRBD1	TRBJ1-4	NA	CASSQGGTGRSEKLFF	TGCGCCAGCAGCCAAGGGGGGACAGGTCGGAGTGAAAAACTGTTTTTT
TRBV5-1	NA	TRBJ1-2	few	CASNSGYTF	TGCGCCAGCAATTCTGGCTACACCTTC
TRBV29-1	TRBD1	TRBJ2-5	many	CSVAQGVSQETQYF	TGCAGCGTTGCCCAGGGGGTATCTCAAGAGACCCAGTACTTC
TRBV7-6	TRBD1	TRBJ2-3	few	CASSFRTGPSDTQYF	TGTGCCAGCAGCTTCCGGACAGGGCCCTCGGATACGCAGTATTTT
TRBV6-6	TRBD1	TRBJ1-5	few	CASRTIGTDHYSNQPQHF	TGTGCCAGCAGAACGATCGGGACAGACCACTATAGCAATCAGCCCCAGCATTTT
TRBV29-1	TRBD1	TRBJ1-1	few	CSVGTGGNTEAFF	TGCAGCGTGGGGACAGGGGGGAACACTGAAGCTTTCTTT
TRBV29-1	TRBD1	TRBJ1-1	NA	CSVGRQGLNTEAFF	TGCAGCGTTGGCCGACAGGGATTAAACACTGAAGCTTTCTTT
TRBV29-1	TRBD1	TRBJ2-1	NA	CSVAGTGVYNEQFF	TGCAGCGTGGCCGGGACAGGGGTTTACAATGAGCAGTTCTTC
TRBV4-2	TRBD1	TRBJ1-1	once	CASSSTGANTEAFF	TGTGCCAGCAGTTCGACAGGGGCGAACACTGAAGCTTTCTTT
TRBV4-1	NA	TRBJ1-3	few	CASSQPTLIGLGNTIYF	TGCGCCAGCAGCCAACCTACTTTAATAGGGCTCGGAAACACCATATATTTT
TRBV9	NA	TRBJ2-2	few	CASSVALVTGRTGELFF	TGTGCCAGCAGCGTAGCTCTAGTCACAGGGCGGACCGGGGAGCTGTTTTTT
TRBV5-4	NA	TRBJ2-3	many	CATRAGEKGTDTQYF	TGTGCCACTCGCGCAGGGGAGAAGGGCACAGATACGCAGTATTTT
TRBV7-3	NA	TRBJ2-5	NA	CASSPGALPQETQYF	TGTGCCAGCAGCCCCGGGGCCCTCCCGCAGGAGACCCAGTACTTC
TRBV28	TRBD2	TRBJ2-1	few	CASSSTSDEQFF	TGTGCCAGCAGTTCCACTAGCGACGAGCAGTTCTTC
TRBV6-6	NA	TRBJ2-7	NA	CASSYKDGDSYEQYF	TGTGCCAGCAGTTACAAGGACGGAGACTCCTACGAGCAGTACTTC
TRBV10-3	NA	TRBJ2-5	NA	CAISDSVQETQYF	TGTGCCATCAGTGACAGCGTCCAAGAGACCCAGTACTTC
TRBV3-1	TRBD2	TRBJ2-1	few	CASSHRSGGNEQFF	TGTGCCAGCAGCCACAGGAGCGGGGGTAATGAGCAGTTCTTC
TRBV7-2	NA	TRBJ2-5	NA	CASSFGQGTKETQYF	TGTGCCAGCAGCTTTGGGCAGGGGACGAAAGAGACCCAGTACTTC
TRBV30	NA	TRBJ1-3	NA	CAWRLRAGNTIYF	TGTGCCTGGAGACTTAGGGCTGGAAACACCATATATTTT
TRBV7-2	NA	TRBJ1-4	many	CASSLARLGEKLFF	TGTGCCAGCAGCTTAGCGAGGTTAGGTGAAAAACTGTTTTTT
TRBV7-2	NA	TRBJ1-2	few	CASSPLMRGSFRNYGYTF	TGTGCCAGCAGCCCCCTAATGAGGGGAAGCTTTAGAAACTATGGCTACACCTTC
TRBV6-6	TRBD1	TRBJ1-2	many	CASTRTGTNYGYTF	TGTGCCAGCACCCGGACAGGAACGAACTATGGCTACACCTTC
TRBV11-1	TRBD2	TRBJ2-7	NA	CASSSSGGVYEQYF	TGTGCCAGCAGCTCAAGCGGGGGAGTCTACGAGCAGTACTTC
TRBV30	NA	TRBJ1-2	NA	CAWNREEGYTF	TGTGCCTGGAACCGGGAGGAAGGCTACACCTTC
TRBV5-1	TRBD1	TRBJ1-1	NA	CASSWTGENTEAFF	TGCGCCAGCAGCTGGACAGGGGAGAACACTGAAGCTTTCTTT
TRBV9	TRBD1	TRBJ2-2	NA	CASSGDSTNTGELFF	TGTGCCAGCAGCGGGGACAGTACGAACACCGGGGAGCTGTTTTTT
TRBV14	NA	TRBJ2-1	NA	CASSWARGNEQFF	TGTGCCAGCAGCTGGGCCCGAGGGAATGAGCAGTTCTTC
TRBV29-1	NA	TRBJ2-2	NA	CSVVWTVDTGELFF	TGCAGCGTTGTCTGGACAGTTGACACCGGGGAGCTGTTTTTT
TRBV12-3/TRBV12-4	NA	TRBJ1-3	many	CASSPRLAWGGNTIYF	TGTGCCAGCAGTCCCCGTTTGGCTTGGGGGGGAAACACCATATATTTT
TRBV28	NA	TRBJ2-1	many	CASSLQQLYNEQFF	TGTGCCAGCAGTTTACAACAGCTGTACAATGAGCAGTTCTTC
TRBV29-1	NA	TRBJ2-2	few	CSVGAPGRPGELFF	TGCAGCGTTGGGGCTCCGGGAAGGCCCGGGGAGCTGTTTTTT
TRBV18	NA	TRBJ2-1	NA	CASSPGVHLGEQFF	TGTGCCAGCTCACCCGGGGTCCACCTCGGGGAGCAGTTCTTC
TRBV19	NA	TRBJ2-1	NA	CASSSLLLPGVYNEQFF	TGTGCCAGTAGTTCCCTGCTTCTCCCGGGGGTATACAATGAGCAGTTCTTC
TRBV29-1	NA	TRBJ1-1	NA	CSVGPGGDTEAFF	TGCAGCGTTGGTCCCGGAGGGGACACTGAAGCTTTCTTT
TRBV12-3/TRBV12-4	NA	TRBJ2-5	many	CASSLLETQYF	TGTGCCAGCAGTTTATTAGAGACCCAGTACTTC
TRBV5-1	NA	TRBJ2-7	once	CASSQTRATSYEQYF	TGCGCCAGCAGCCAAACTCGTGCCACCTCCTACGAGCAGTACTTC
TRBV29-1	TRBD2	TRBJ2-5	NA	CSVARTSGAQTQYF	TGCAGCGTCGCGAGGACTAGCGGTGCCCAGACCCAGTACTTC